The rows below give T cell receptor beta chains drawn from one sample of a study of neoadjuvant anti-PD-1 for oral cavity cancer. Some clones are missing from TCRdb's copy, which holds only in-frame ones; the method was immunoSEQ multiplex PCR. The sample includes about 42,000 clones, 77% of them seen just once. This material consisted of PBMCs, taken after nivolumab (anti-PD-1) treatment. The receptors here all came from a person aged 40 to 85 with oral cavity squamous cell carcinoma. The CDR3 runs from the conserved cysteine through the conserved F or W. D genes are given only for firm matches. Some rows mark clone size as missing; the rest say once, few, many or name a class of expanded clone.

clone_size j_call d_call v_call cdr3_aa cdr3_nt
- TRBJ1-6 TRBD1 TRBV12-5 CASGLGTGGNSPLHF TGTGCTAGTGGTTTGGGGACAGGGGGTAATTCACCCCTCCACTTT
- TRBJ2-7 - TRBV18 CASGGQNYEQYF TGTGCCAGCGGTGGACAGAACTACGAGCAGTACTTC
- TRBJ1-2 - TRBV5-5 CASSLPGLVSTF TGTGCCAGCAGCCTCCCCGGTCTTGTTTCCACCTTC
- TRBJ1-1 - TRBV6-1 CASTSGWTEAFF TGTGCCAGCACTAGCGGGTGGACTGAAGCTTTCTTT
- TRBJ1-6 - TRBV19 CASSIAQTGTAAYNSPLHF TGTGCCAGTAGTATCGCTCAAACGGGGACGGCGGCTTATAATTCACCCCTCCACTTT
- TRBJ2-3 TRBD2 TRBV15 CATSRGGTSGPGSQYF TGTGCCACCAGCAGAGGAGGGACTAGCGGGCCCGGGTCGCAGTATTTT
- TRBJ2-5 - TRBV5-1 CASSGGAEGTQYF TGCGCCAGCAGTGGGGGAGCCGAGGGGACCCAGTACTTC
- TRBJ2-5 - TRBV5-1 CASSLRAQGGGETQYF TGCGCCAGCAGCTTGCGAGCGCAGGGAGGTGGGGAGACCCAGTACTTC
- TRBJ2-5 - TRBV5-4 CASRSEQAEETQYF TGTGCCAGCAGATCCGAGCAAGCGGAAGAGACCCAGTACTTC
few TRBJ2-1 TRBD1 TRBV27 CATGGLGASYNEQFF TGTGCCACAGGGGGCCTGGGCGCGTCGTACAATGAGCAGTTCTTC
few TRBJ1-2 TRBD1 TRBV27 CASSARQGVGNYGYTF TGTGCCAGCAGTGCACGACAGGGGGTGGGTAACTATGGCTACACCTTC